Listed below are T cell receptor beta chains from one sample, sequenced in a study of blood T cell repertoires in COVID-19. Clones were read by immunoSEQ multiplex PCR, and TCRdb kept only the in-frame ones, dropping some. The sample lists roughly 68,000 clones, about nine tenths occurring once. Sequencing was performed on peripheral blood. These receptors were obtained from a woman older than 75 with active COVID-19. Each CDR3 is given with its conserved first and last residue. Fields, in order: clone size, V gene, J gene, D gene, CDR3 DNA, CDR3 protein. The D gene is left open where the match is weak. Clone size appears in some rows only: once, few, many, or a class for an expanded clone.

>-|TRBV18|TRBJ1-1|-
TGTGCCAGCTCACCGGTGCAGGGGTTTCATACGAACACTGAAGCTTTCTTT
CASSPVQGFHTNTEAFF
>-|TRBV5-6|TRBJ2-7|TRBD2
TGTGCCAGCAGCTTGGTAGTCCCTAGCGGGATCTACGAGCAGTACTTC
CASSLVVPSGIYEQYF
>once|TRBV11-2|TRBJ2-2|-
TGTGCCAGCAGCCTGACTCTTATCGGGGAGCTGTTTTTT
CASSLTLIGELFF
>once|TRBV21-1|TRBJ2-5|-
TGTGCCAGCAGAAGCGGAAACAGGGGGCAAGAGACCCAGTACTTC
CASRSGNRGQETQYF
>-|TRBV28|TRBJ2-1|-
TGTGCCAGCAGTTTAGCGGGGAAATACAATGAGCAGTTCTTC
CASSLAGKYNEQFF
>-|TRBV19|TRBJ2-7|TRBD2
TGTGCCAGTAGTACCGCCCGGACTAGCGGGAGGGACGAGCAGTACTTC
CASSTARTSGRDEQYF
>-|TRBV7-2|TRBJ2-1|-
TGTGCCAGCAGCCGCGGCCCCACCTTGGGCAATGAGCAGTTCTTC
CASSRGPTLGNEQFF
>-|TRBV28|TRBJ2-7|TRBD1
TGTGCCAGCAGTACACAGGGGGCCAGCTACGAGCAGTACTTC
CASSTQGASYEQYF
>-|TRBV28|TRBJ2-2|-
TGTGCCAGCAGCCCCCAGGGGTCGTCGCACACCGGGGAGCTGTTTTTT
CASSPQGSSHTGELFF
>once|TRBV11-3|TRBJ2-5|TRBD2
TGTGCCAGCAGCACAGGACTAGCGGGAGTTGGGGAGACCCAGTACTTC
CASSTGLAGVGETQYF
>-|TRBV13|TRBJ2-6|-
TGTGCCAGCAGCTCGGCAGCCGCGGGACTCCCCTCTGGGGCCAACGTCCTGACTTTC
CASSSAAAGLPSGANVLTF
>-|TRBV23-1|TRBJ2-7|TRBD1
TGCGCCAGCAGTCAATCATCAGACAGGGGGACGGCAGATAAACGCGAGCAGTACTTC
CASSQSSDRGTADKREQYF
>once|TRBV28|TRBJ1-6|-
TGTGCCAGCACCTCAGGGAATTCACCCCTCCACTTT
CASTSGNSPLHF
>-|TRBV7-2|TRBJ2-7|TRBD2
TGTGCCAGCAGCTTTGGACTAGCGACCGAGCAGTACTTC
CASSFGLATEQYF
>few|TRBV6-2/TRBV6-3|TRBJ2-1|-
TGTGCCAGCAGTTATAGGATGGAGTCTATTAGCGATGAGCAGTTCTTC
CASSYRMESISDEQFF
>-|TRBV7-3|TRBJ2-3|TRBD2
TGTGCCAGCAGCTCCATTAGCGGGTTCGGCACAGATACGCAGTATTTT
CASSSISGFGTDTQYF
>-|TRBV10-3|TRBJ2-3|TRBD2
TGTGCCATCAGTGGCATAGCGGGAGCGAGCACAGATACGCAGTATTTT
CAISGIAGASTDTQYF
>-|TRBV7-9|TRBJ2-7|TRBD2
TGTGCCAGCAGCTCGGGACTAGCGGGAGGACCCTACGAGCAGTACTTC
CASSSGLAGGPYEQYF
>-|TRBV30|TRBJ2-1|TRBD1
TGTGCCTGGAACCAGGACAGGGGACTTAATGAGCAGTTCTTC
CAWNQDRGLNEQFF
>-|TRBV28|TRBJ2-1|-
TGTGCCAGCACCCAAGGCCGGCGATGGGGGGGGCATGGTGAGCAGTTCTTC
CASTQGRRWGGHGEQFF
>few|TRBV28|TRBJ1-5|TRBD1
TGTGCCAGCAGTTTCAGGGGGCAGGGCAATCAGCCCCAGCATTTT
CASSFRGQGNQPQHF
>-|TRBV18|TRBJ1-5|TRBD1
TGTGCCAGCTCACCAACAGGGGACGGCGGTCAGCCCCAGCATTTT
CASSPTGDGGQPQHF
>-|TRBV24-1|TRBJ2-6|TRBD2
TGTGCCACCAGTGGGGGAACGGGAGGGCGAGGGGCCAACGTCCTGACTTTC
CATSGGTGGRGANVLTF
>-|TRBV7-9|TRBJ2-5|-
TGTGCCAGCTCGCAAGAGACCCAGTACTTC
CASSQETQYF
>-|TRBV10-3|TRBJ1-5|-
TGTGCCATCAGCGTACCCGGGAGCAATCAGCCCCAGCATTTT
CAISVPGSNQPQHF
>-|TRBV5-8|TRBJ2-1|TRBD1
TGTGCCAGCAGCTTTCCGACGGGACAGGGGACCTTCAATGAGCAGTTCTTC
CASSFPTGQGTFNEQFF
>-|TRBV7-8|TRBJ2-3|TRBD2
TGTGCCAGCACGAGGGGACTAGCGGGAGTAGATACGCAGTATTTT
CASTRGLAGVDTQYF
>-|TRBV4-3|TRBJ2-7|-
TGCGCCAGCAGCCAAGATCACAGGACCTGGACCTACGAGCAGTACTTC
CASSQDHRTWTYEQYF
>-|TRBV29-1|TRBJ2-3|TRBD2
TGCAGCGTTCCTGGGGCTAGCGGCAGCACAGATACGCAGTATTTT
CSVPGASGSTDTQYF
>-|TRBV11-3|TRBJ2-5|-
TGTGCCAGCAGCTTATGGGAGCAAGAGACCCAGTACTTC
CASSLWEQETQYF
>-|TRBV6-6|TRBJ1-5|-
TGTGCCAGCAGTATAACAGATCAGCCCCAGCATTTT
CASSITDQPQHF
>-|TRBV9|TRBJ2-3|-
TGTGCCAGCAGTGACACTACTAGTGGCGTTAAGGATACGCAGTATTTT
CASSDTTSGVKDTQYF
>-|TRBV9|TRBJ2-7|TRBD2
TGTGCCAGCAGCCCTGGACTAGCGGGAGCACACGAGCAGTACTTC
CASSPGLAGAHEQYF
>-|TRBV19|TRBJ1-3|TRBD1
TGTGCCAGTAGTCATACAGGGGGCGCTGGAAACACCATATATTTT
CASSHTGGAGNTIYF
>-|TRBV29-1|TRBJ2-5|-
TGCAGCGTTGACGCCCGGGTAGGAGAGACCCAGTACTTC
CSVDARVGETQYF
>-|TRBV11-2|TRBJ2-7|TRBD2
TGTGCCAGCAGCTCCCTAGGCGGGAGCTACGAGCAGTACTTC
CASSSLGGSYEQYF
>-|TRBV10-3|TRBJ2-1|-
TGTGCCATCAGTGAATTCGTTTCCGGTTCTGAGCAGTTCTTC
CAISEFVSGSEQFF
>-|TRBV18|TRBJ1-1|-
TGTGCCAGCGCGGGGGGGAACACTGAAGCTTTCTTT
CASAGGNTEAFF
>-|TRBV14|TRBJ2-3|TRBD1
TGTGCCAGCAGCCAGCCCCAGGGACAGGGCCCCACAGATACGCAGTATTTT
CASSQPQGQGPTDTQYF
>-|TRBV5-8|TRBJ2-3|-
TGTGCCAGCAGCCGCCCCAGACTGGATACGCAGTATTTT
CASSRPRLDTQYF
>few|TRBV29-1|TRBJ1-5|-
TGCAGCGTTACCGGGGTGAACAATCAGCCCCAGCATTTT
CSVTGVNNQPQHF
>-|TRBV2|TRBJ1-5|-
TGTGCCAGCAGCCGGGGCAATCAGCCCCAGCATTTT
CASSRGNQPQHF
>-|TRBV15|TRBJ2-3|TRBD2
TGTGCCACCAGCAAGTCACTAGCGCCCGGGATAGATACGCAGTATTTT
CATSKSLAPGIDTQYF
>-|TRBV6-2/TRBV6-3|TRBJ2-7|-
TGTGCCAGCAGTTACGGAGGTAAAACCTCCTACGAGCAGTACTTC
CASSYGGKTSYEQYF
>-|TRBV7-2|TRBJ2-5|-
TGTGCCAGCACCACGACAAAAGAGACCCAGTACTTC
CASTTTKETQYF
>-|TRBV28|TRBJ2-5|TRBD2
TGTGCCAGCAGTTTCCGGACTAGCGGCCAAGAGACCCAGTACTTC
CASSFRTSGQETQYF
>few|TRBV7-8|TRBJ2-7|TRBD2
TGTGCCAGCAGCTTAGTGGTAGCGGGAGAGAGGGAGCAGTACTTC
CASSLVVAGEREQYF
>once|TRBV19|TRBJ1-5|TRBD1
TGTGCCAGTAGTTCGTCCGACAGGGAGGATCAGCCCCAGCATTTT
CASSSSDREDQPQHF
>-|TRBV3-1/TRBV3-2|TRBJ2-1|TRBD2
TGTGCCAGCAGCCAATTGGGACTAGCGGGAGGGCCGTGGGATGAGCAGTTCTTC
CASSQLGLAGGPWDEQFF
>-|TRBV6-2/TRBV6-3|TRBJ2-7|TRBD1
TGTGCCAGCAGCCCCCCTGGACAGGGGAGGAACGAGCAGTACTTC
CASSPPGQGRNEQYF
>-|TRBV27|TRBJ2-5|-
TGTGCCAGCAGTTTAGGGTCAGGGTTCCAAGAGACCCAGTACTTC
CASSLGSGFQETQYF